The 24 T cell receptor beta chains below come from one sample, sequenced in a study of blood T cell repertoires in COVID-19. Produced via immunoSEQ multiplex PCR; TCRdb's table is partial and in-frame only. The sample yields roughly 250,000 clones, 75% to 85% seen once. The specimen sequenced was peripheral blood. Receptors were obtained from a human donor in a cohort sampled during active COVID-19.

The rearrangement links TRBV27 to TRBJ1-3; D perhaps matches TRBD1 (5 bases). Between the trimmed V and J ends, which lost 4 bases and 0 bases, there was a span of 10 bases. Germline-derived CDR1 and CDR2 are MNHEY and SMNVEV (reference sequence). This CDR3 region has 15 residues. The CDR3 coding sequence is TGTGCCAGCAGTTCGGGGGGGGGCTCTGGAAACACCATATATTTT. This translates into CASSSGGGSGNTIYF.

The chain is built from TRBV5-1 and TRBJ2-3; TRBD2 matches 10 bases. This CDR3 has 14 amino acids. Germline V lookup: CDR1 SGHRS, CDR2 YFSETQ. The J segment lost 8 bases and the V segment lost 5 bases, leaving 8 bases of the junction unmatched. In DNA, the CDR3 is TGCGCCAGCAGTACCGGGACTAGCGATTTTACGCAGTATTTT. Encoded protein: CASSTGTSDFTQYF. The entire variable domain, with the rest obtained from reference TRBV5-1 and TRBJ2-3, is as follows: KAGVTQTPRYLIKTRGQQVTLSCSPISGHRSVSWYQQTPGQGLQFLFEYFSETQRNKGNFPGRFSGRQFSNSRSEMNVSTLELGDSALYLCASSTGTSDFTQYFGPGTRLTVL.

The rearrangement joins TRBV27 to TRBJ2-1; maybe TRBD2 (6 bases). The CDR3 sequence is 14 residues long. Trimming cost V 7 bases and J 9 bases, with 19 bases left between them. Germline V gene lookup returns CDR1 MNHEY and CDR2 SMNVEV (reference sequence). This CDR3 reads CASNRDSARGEQFF. CDR3 DNA sequence: TGTGCCAGCAATCGGGACTCGGCCCGGGGTGAGCAGTTCTTC.

V and J are TRBV12-3 or TRBV12-4 and TRBJ1-5; the D gene is possibly TRBD1 (6 bases). The germline V and J ends were trimmed by 5 bases and 7 bases, with 12 bases remaining between them. The CDR3 has 13 amino acids. This CDR3 is CASSKIQGQPQHF. The CDR3 DNA reads TGTGCCAGCAGTAAAATACAGGGACAGCCCCAGCATTTT.

The chain carries TRBV7-9 and TRBJ2-2; 7 nucleotides align to TRBD2. This CDR3 spans 17 amino acids. Trimming took 5 bases from V and 0 from J; bases not matched to a gene: 9. Germline V gives CDR1 SEHNR, CDR2 FQNEAQ (reference sequence). The CDR3 region is CASSPRASGANTGELFF. In DNA form, the CDR3 reads TGTGCCAGCAGCCCCCGGGCTAGCGGAGCGAACACCGGGGAGCTGTTTTTT.

The rearrangement joins TRBV27 to TRBJ2-3, with TRBD2 identical over 8 bases. Per germline, CDR1 MNHEY and CDR2 SMNVEV (reference sequence). V shed 5 bases and J 0 bases; nucleotides not matched to a gene: 7. This CDR3 has 16 amino acids. CDR3 sequence reads: CASSREREPSTDTQYF. The CDR3 bases are TGTGCCAGCAGTAGGGAGCGGGAGCCTAGCACAGATACGCAGTATTTT.

The count of this clone is one. The chain is built from TRBV28 and TRBJ2-7; TRBD1 agrees at 10 bases. CDR1 MDHEN and CDR2 SYDVKM come from the germline V gene. This CDR3 has 14 amino acids. Trimming took 6 bases from V and 4 from J; bases not matched to a gene: 6. This CDR3 reads CASRKGGQGYEQYF. Here the CDR3 DNA reads TGTGCCAGCAGGAAGGGGGGACAGGGGTACGAGCAGTACTTC.

The gene calls are TRBV6-5 and TRBJ1-6; D gene ambiguous. Between the trimmed V and J ends, which lost 4 bases and 7 bases, there was a span of 11 bases. Germline CDR1 reads MNHEY; CDR2 reads SVGAGI. This CDR3 has 14 amino acids. The chain's CDR3 is CASSSWASNSPLHF. The CDR3 coding sequence is TGTGCCAGCAGTTCTTGGGCCTCCAATTCACCCCTCCACTTT.

This rearrangement joins TRBV18 to TRBJ1-4; D gene unclear. The germline gives CDR1 KGHSH, CDR2 LQKENI. CDR3 length equals 13 residues. Trimming took 2 bases from V and 4 from J, leaving 5 bases between them. CDR3 nucleotide sequence: TGTGCCAGCTCACCAAGCCTTAATGAAAAACTGTTTTTT. This codes for CASSPSLNEKLFF.

Comment on this clone: Other nucleotide sequences from this sample produce the same CDR3. The chain is built from TRBV6-2 or TRBV6-3 and TRBJ2-3, with 8 bases lining up with TRBD2. The CDR3 covers 15 residues. Germline V gene sequence: CDR1 MNHEY, CDR2 SVGEGT. The J segment lost 0 bases and the V segment lost 6 bases, leaving 5 bases of the junction unmatched. CDR3 in DNA: TGTGCCAGCAGCCAACTAGCGGCTAGCACAGATACGCAGTATTTT. This codes for CASSQLAASTDTQYF.

The chain uses TRBV7-8 and TRBJ2-2; a weak D match, TRBD1 (5 bases). Trimming took 5 bases from V and 6 from J, leaving 19 bases between them. Germline loops: CDR1 SGHVS, CDR2 FQNEAQ. The CDR3 is 16 amino acids. This CDR3 reads CASSAQGRISPGELFF. The CDR3 DNA reads as TGTGCCAGCAGCGCTCAGGGTAGGATCTCCCCCGGGGAGCTGTTTTTT.

This clone came up many times. This chain uses TRBV3-1 (or the pseudogene TRBV3-2) with TRBJ1-5, with 9 bases fitting TRBD1. This CDR3 region has 14 residues. Trimming at V came to 5 bases and at J to 7 bases, leaving 6 bases not matched to a gene. Germline V gene data show CDR1 as LGHDT and CDR2 as YNNKEL (reference sequence). The chain's CDR3 is CASSSQGAGQPQHF. The CDR3 nucleotides read TGTGCCAGCAGCTCACAGGGGGCAGGACAGCCCCAGCATTTT.

The chain joins TRBV4-1 to TRBJ2-7; 10 bases fit TRBD2. The CDR3 runs to 18 residues. V was clipped by 2 bases and J by 2 bases; unmatched bases: 12. The V gene's germline CDR1 is MGHRA and CDR2 YSYEKL. The CDR3, as DNA: TGCGCCAGCAGCCAACATTCCCTCACTAGCGGGGATGCCTACGAGCAGTACTTC. Protein sequence: CASSQHSLTSGDAYEQYF.

The chain is built from TRBV24-1 and TRBJ2-7; D not certain. The CDR3 totals 14 residues. Germline lookup yields CDR1 KGHDR and CDR2 SFDVKD. Trimming took off 5 bases at V and 0 bases at J, with 10 bases between the two ends. CDR3 sequence reads: CATSANDFSYEQYF. The CDR3, as DNA: TGTGCCACCAGTGCCAATGACTTCTCCTACGAGCAGTACTTC.

This clone appeared a single time. V usage is TRBV27 and J usage is TRBJ2-3; D possibly corresponds to TRBD2 (6 bases). The V end lost 2 bases, the J end lost 0 bases, and 12 bases lay between the germline ends. CDR3 length: 16 amino acids. Germline V gene lookup returns CDR1 MNHEY and CDR2 SMNVEV (reference sequence). DNA of the CDR3: TGTGCCAGCAGTTTAGGTCCAGGGACTAGCACAGATACGCAGTATTTT. It codes for CASSLGPGTSTDTQYF.

The chain recombines TRBV7-8 with TRBJ2-5; 11 bases match TRBD1. CDR1 and CDR2 (germline): SGHVS, FQNEAQ. Trimming removed 11 bases from V and 2 bases from J; junction bases left unmatched: 22. This CDR3 region has 19 residues. In DNA form, the CDR3 reads TGTGCCCCCAATCGCCGGGACAGGGGGACTATAAGGCCTCAAGAGACCCAGTACTTC. It yields the protein CAPNRRDRGTIRPQETQYF.

The chain employs TRBV4-1 and TRBJ1-6; 7 nucleotides agree with TRBD1. The CDR3 contains 17 residues. The V segment lost 1 base and the J segment 10 bases; nucleotides outside the gene matches: 13. Looked up from germline, CDR1 is MGHRA and CDR2 is YSYEKL. CDR3 residues: CASSQAGPQGRGSPLHF. CDR3 coding DNA: TGCGCCAGCAGCCAAGCGGGGCCACAGGGGAGAGGGTCACCCCTCCACTTT.

The CDR3 coding sequence is TGTGCCAGCAGCATTGGACAGGGCGAGTACAATGAGCAGTTCTTC. It is translated as CASSIGQGEYNEQFF. This rearrangement joins TRBV7-2 to TRBJ2-1; 8 positions agree with TRBD1. There are 15 residues in the CDR3. V was clipped by 5 bases and J by 4 bases; unmatched bases: 7. In germline, CDR1 is SGHTA, CDR2 FQGNSA.

The genes are TRBV5-5 and TRBJ1-1; weak D call: TRBD1 (5 bases). The CDR3 runs to 16 residues. The V end lost 1 base, the J end lost 1 base, and 14 bases lay between the germline ends. Germline values: CDR1 SGHKS, CDR2 YYEKEE (reference sequence). The CDR3 nucleotides are TGTGCCAGCAGCTTGCTCCCGTTGGACACGAACACTGAAGCTTTCTTT. This codes for CASSLLPLDTNTEAFF.

V and J are TRBV3-1 (or the pseudogene TRBV3-2) and TRBJ2-5; D remains unclear. CDR3 length equals 12 residues. V was shortened by 2 bases and J by 5 bases, with 6 bases between the two germline ends. Germline-derived CDR1 and CDR2 are LGHDT and YNNKEL (reference sequence). CDR3 bases: TGTGCCAGCAGCCAATCCACTGAGACCCAGTACTTC. Its translation is CASSQSTETQYF.

The V and J genes are TRBV12-5 and TRBJ1-2; 7 bases map to TRBD1. The CDR3 contains 14 residues. J was trimmed by 7 bases and V by 1 base; bases with no gene match: 6. The germline V gene encodes CDR1 LGHNT and CDR2 FRNRAP. CDR3 region: CASGLAGGRGGYTF. The DNA for the CDR3 is TGTGCTAGTGGTTTGGCAGGGGGGCGAGGTGGCTACACCTTC.

As DNA, the CDR3 is TGTGCCAGCAGCTTGACGGCGGGGGCAGGAGATACGCAGTATTTT. Its protein product is CASSLTAGAGDTQYF. The V and J genes are TRBV5-5 and TRBJ2-3, with TRBD2 as a possible D gene (7 bases). The germline V gene has CDR1 SGHKS and CDR2 YYEKEE (reference sequence). The V gene lost 1 base and the J gene lost 5 bases, with 14 bases spanning the gap. This CDR3 has 15 residues.

The chain joins TRBV5-1 to TRBJ1-1, with no clear D. Looked up from germline, CDR1 is SGHRS and CDR2 is YFSETQ. The CDR3 has 14 residues. V dropped 2 bases and J dropped 1 base, with 9 bases sitting between them. DNA of the CDR3: TGCGCCAGCAGCTTAAATGAGGGGAACACTGAAGCTTTCTTT. It encodes CASSLNEGNTEAFF.

This rearrangement joins TRBV6-5 to TRBJ2-3, with D perhaps TRBD1 (6 bases). The CDR3 extends over 15 amino acids. Germline V gene lookup returns CDR1 MNHEY and CDR2 SVGAGI. Trimming removed 3 bases from V and 2 bases from J, with 12 bases in between. Written as DNA, the CDR3 is TGTGCCAGCAGTTATTCAGGGGCCATCACAGATACGCAGTATTTT. Its translation: CASSYSGAITDTQYF.